This is a list of T cell receptor beta chains from one sample in a study of long-term antiretroviral therapy in people with HIV. Some clones are missing from TCRdb's copy, which holds only in-frame ones; the method was immunoSEQ multiplex PCR. The profile shows about 36,000 clones, roughly 85% of them singletons. Source: unsorted PBMCs, taken 2.2 years after starting antiretroviral therapy. Receptors originate from a man between 18 and 35 years old with HIV. Each CDR3 is given with its conserved first and last residue. A D gene is named only where the DNA matches it firmly.

13	TRBJ1-2	TRBV30	-	TGTGCCTGGACCCAGGGAGAGTGGTATGGCTACACCTTC	CAWTQGEWYGYTF
14	TRBJ1-2	TRBV2	TRBD1	TGTGCCAGCAGTGGTTCGACAGGGTGGTATGGCTACACCTTC	CASSGSTGWYGYTF
15	TRBJ2-3	TRBV19	-	TGTGCCAGTAGCAGACAGGAGAGTGGCACAGATACGCAGTATTTT	CASSRQESGTDTQYF
14	TRBJ2-3	TRBV29-1	-	TGCAGCGTTGAAGGCCAGGGATACACAGATACGCAGTATTTT	CSVEGQGYTDTQYF
15	TRBJ1-1	TRBV7-3	-	TGTGCCAGCAGCTTAACGCCCGGGGTTGGGACTGAAGCTTTCTTT	CASSLTPGVGTEAFF
14	TRBJ1-4	TRBV29-1	-	TGCAGCGTTTTATCGGATGCAACTAATGAAAAACTGTTTTTT	CSVLSDATNEKLFF
17	TRBJ2-5	TRBV12-5	TRBD1	TGTGCTAGTGGTTCGACCTCGACAGGGCTATCGCAAGAGACCCAGTACTTC	CASGSTSTGLSQETQYF
16	TRBJ2-3	TRBV7-7	TRBD2	TGTGCTAGCAGCCGAGGGACTAGCGGGAGCACAGATACGCAGTATTTT	CASSRGTSGSTDTQYF
15	TRBJ1-2	TRBV28	-	TGTGCCAGCAGTTTTCGAGTGAGACAGAACTATGGCTACACCTTC	CASSFRVRQNYGYTF
13	TRBJ1-1	TRBV4-3	-	TGCGCCAGCAGCCTTAGATGGGGGACTGAAGCTTTCTTT	CASSLRWGTEAFF
15	TRBJ2-4	TRBV30	-	TGTGCCTGGGAGGACCCATCGATAGCCAAAAACATTCAGTACTTC	CAWEDPSIAKNIQYF
17	TRBJ2-7	TRBV19	TRBD2	TGTGCCAGTAGTATTGGAGACTTAGCGGGGGGCTCCTACGAGCAGTACTTC	CASSIGDLAGGSYEQYF
14	TRBJ1-1	TRBV4-3	-	TGCGCCAGCAGCCACACAGGGCGGCGAACTGAAGCTTTCTTT	CASSHTGRRTEAFF
16	TRBJ2-5	TRBV7-7	-	TGTGCTAGCAGCATTGGGGGGACAAGCGTTGTGGAGACCCAGTACTTC	CASSIGGTSVVETQYF
13	TRBJ2-3	TRBV29-1	-	TGCAGCACCTCCCCGGGCGTTGGAGATACGCAGTATTTT	CSTSPGVGDTQYF
14	TRBJ2-7	TRBV21-1	-	TGTGCCAGCAGCGAAAACAGGGGTGCCTACGAGCAGTACTTC	CASSENRGAYEQYF
16	TRBJ2-5	TRBV5-1	TRBD2	TGCGCCAGCAGCTTGGCCCTAGCGGGGGGTCGGGAGACCCAGTACTTC	CASSLALAGGRETQYF
13	TRBJ2-7	TRBV7-2	-	TGTGCCAGCAGCCTATCTCAATCCTACGAGCAGTACTTC	CASSLSQSYEQYF
17	TRBJ2-7	TRBV10-1	-	TGCGCCAGCAGTGAGAGGGGGGCTCCGACTCGCTCCTACGAGCAGTACTTC	CASSERGAPTRSYEQYF
15	TRBJ1-6	TRBV6-4	-	TGTGCCAGCAGCGAGTCGGACGGACCCAATTCACCCCTCCACTTT	CASSESDGPNSPLHF
15	TRBJ2-2	TRBV19	-	TGTGCCAGTAGTATTCGGCAGGGCGGCACCGGGGAGCTGTTTTTT	CASSIRQGGTGELFF
12	TRBJ2-5	TRBV28	-	TGTGCCAGCAGTCTCCGGGCCTTGACCCAGTACTTC	CASSLRALTQYF
14	TRBJ2-2	TRBV7-9	-	TGTGCCAGCAGCTTAGAACCAGCCACCGGGGAGCTGTTTTTT	CASSLEPATGELFF
15	TRBJ2-5	TRBV2	TRBD1	TGTGCCAGCAGAGCCCCGGGACAGGGGGCGGGGTCCCAGTACTTC	CASRAPGQGAGSQYF
12	TRBJ1-2	TRBV6-5	TRBD1	TGTGCCAGCAGGGGGACAGGGGATGGCTACACCTTC	CASRGTGDGYTF
14	TRBJ2-1	TRBV7-9	-	TGTGCCAGCAGCAAAGCGGAGGGGGGGAATGAGCAGTTCTTC	CASSKAEGGNEQFF
15	TRBJ2-5	TRBV27	-	TGTGCCAGCAGTTTAGACCCCAGCGGTAGAGGGACCCAGTACTTC	CASSLDPSGRGTQYF
15	TRBJ2-7	TRBV7-2	TRBD1	TGTGCCAGCAGCTTAGACAGGGGGCTTAACTACGAGCAGTACTTC	CASSLDRGLNYEQYF
14	TRBJ2-7	TRBV28	-	TGTGCCAGCAGTTTATCTCCTCCCGCCTACGAGCAGTACTTC	CASSLSPPAYEQYF